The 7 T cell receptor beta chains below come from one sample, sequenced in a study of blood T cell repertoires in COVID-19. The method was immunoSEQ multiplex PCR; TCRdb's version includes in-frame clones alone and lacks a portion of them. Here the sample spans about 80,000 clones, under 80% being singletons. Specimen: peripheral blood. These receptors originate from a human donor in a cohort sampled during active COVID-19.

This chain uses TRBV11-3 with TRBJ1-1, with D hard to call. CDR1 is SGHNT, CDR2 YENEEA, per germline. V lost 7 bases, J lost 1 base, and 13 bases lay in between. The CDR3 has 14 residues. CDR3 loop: CASTSGPSNTEAFF. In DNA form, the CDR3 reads TGTGCCAGCACCTCGGGTCCATCGAACACTGAAGCTTTCTTT. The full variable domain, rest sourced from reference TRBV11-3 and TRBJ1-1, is EAGVVQSPRYKIIEKKQPVAFWCNPISGHNTLYWYLQNLGQGPELLIRYENEEAVDDSQLPKDRFSAERLKGVDSTLKIQPAELGDSAVYLCASTSGPSNTEAFFGQGTRLTVV.

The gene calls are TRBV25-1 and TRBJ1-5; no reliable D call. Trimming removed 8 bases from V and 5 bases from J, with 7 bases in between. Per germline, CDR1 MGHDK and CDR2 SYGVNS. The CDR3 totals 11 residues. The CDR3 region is CASGADQPQHF. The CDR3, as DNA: TGTGCCAGCGGAGCCGATCAGCCCCAGCATTTT.

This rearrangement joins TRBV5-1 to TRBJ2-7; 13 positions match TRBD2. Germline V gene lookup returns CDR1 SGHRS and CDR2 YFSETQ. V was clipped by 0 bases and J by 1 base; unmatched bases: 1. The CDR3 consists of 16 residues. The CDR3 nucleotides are TGCGCCAGCAGCTTGGAGGGACTAGCGGGGTCCTACGAGCAGTACTTC. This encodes CASSLEGLAGSYEQYF.

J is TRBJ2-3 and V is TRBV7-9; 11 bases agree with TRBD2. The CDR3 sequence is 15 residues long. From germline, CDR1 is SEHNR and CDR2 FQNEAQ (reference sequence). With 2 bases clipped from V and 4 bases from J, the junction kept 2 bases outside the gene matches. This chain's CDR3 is CASSLLAGGSDTQYF. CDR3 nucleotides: TGTGCCAGCAGCTTACTAGCGGGGGGTTCAGATACGCAGTATTTT.

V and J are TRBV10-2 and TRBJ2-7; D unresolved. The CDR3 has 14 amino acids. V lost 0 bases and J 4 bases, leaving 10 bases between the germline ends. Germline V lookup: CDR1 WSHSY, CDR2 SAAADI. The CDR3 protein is CASSESVASYEQYF. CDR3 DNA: TGCGCCAGCAGTGAGTCGGTGGCCTCATACGAGCAGTACTTC.

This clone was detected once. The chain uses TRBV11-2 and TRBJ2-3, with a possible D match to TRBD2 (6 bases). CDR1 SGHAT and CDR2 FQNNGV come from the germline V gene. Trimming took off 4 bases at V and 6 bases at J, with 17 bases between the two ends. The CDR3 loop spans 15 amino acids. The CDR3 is CASSSGTPGWDTQYF. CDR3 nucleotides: TGTGCCAGCAGCTCCGGGACTCCTGGTTGGGATACGCAGTATTTT.

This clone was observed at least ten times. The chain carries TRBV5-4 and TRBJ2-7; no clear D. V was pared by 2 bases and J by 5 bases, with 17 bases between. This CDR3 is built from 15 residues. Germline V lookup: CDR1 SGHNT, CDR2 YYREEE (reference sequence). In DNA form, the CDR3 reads TGTGCCAGCAGCTTACGTGTCGGAAAGACAAACGAGCAGTACTTC. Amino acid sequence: CASSLRVGKTNEQYF.